A single sample is the source of the 11 T cell receptor beta chains below, sequenced in a study of T cells expressing NK-cell markers. After re-calling the 5' RACE reads, TCRdb lists one entry per CDR3 protein, DNA absent. The sample's table shows some 450,000 distinct CDR3 sequences. Sequencing was carried out using blood T cells: a sorted CD56 or NKG2C T cell subset, CD4+ or CD8+ T cells, or bulk PBMC T cells (not recorded which). The receptors derive from a woman between 18 and 70 years old in good health.

The chain carries TRBV20-1 and TRBJ1-6. CDR3 length: 15 residues. CDR1 and CDR2 from the germline V gene are DFQATT and SNEGSKA (reference sequence). CDR3 loop: CSARAFQEYNSPLHF.

The rearrangement links TRBV25-1 to TRBJ1-5; TCRdb designates TRBD1, a call that cannot be tested without DNA. The CDR3 length is 14 residues. Germline CDR1 reads MGHDK; CDR2 reads SYGVNS. This chain's CDR3 is CASSGPGLGRPQHF. The full variable domain, completed using reference TRBV25-1 and TRBJ1-5, is EADIYQTPRYLVIGTGKKITLECSQTMGHDKMYWYQQDPGMELHLIHYSYGVNSTEKGDLSSESTVSRIRTEHFPLTLESARPSHTSQYLCASSGPGLGRPQHFGDGTRLSIL.

V and J are TRBV29-1 and TRBJ2-1. The CDR3 sequence is 13 residues long. Germline V lookup: CDR1 SQVTM, CDR2 ANQGSEA. The CDR3 reads CSVAVSSYNEQFF.

The chain links TRBV4-3 to TRBJ2-1; as DNA is missing, the TRBD2 call by TCRdb cannot be tested. CDR1 is LGHNA and CDR2 is YSLEER in the germline V gene. This CDR3 contains 17 residues. The CDR3 sequence is CASSQVGGKSSYNEQFF.

This rearrangement joins TRBV7-9 to TRBJ2-4. This CDR3 has 14 amino acids. Germline V CDR1 and CDR2: SEHNR, FQNEAQ (reference sequence). This CDR3 is CASSSLLAKNIQYF. The full variable domain, its missing parts supplied by reference TRBV7-9 and TRBJ2-4, is DTGVSQNPRHKITKRGQNVTFRCDPISEHNRLYWYRQTLGQGPEFLTYFQNEAQLEKSRLLSDRFSAERPKGSFSTLEIQRTEQGDSAMYLCASSSLLAKNIQYFGAGTRLSVL.

This chain joins TRBV15 and TRBJ2-1; TCRdb selects TRBD2, and the lack of DNA leaves this call unchecked. CDR1 and CDR2 (germline): LNHNV, YYDKDF (reference sequence). The CDR3 is 18 amino acids. The CDR3 spells CATSRSPEGWGSNNEQFF.

V and J are TRBV15 and TRBJ1-5. The CDR3 is 14 amino acids. Germline values: CDR1 LNHNV, CDR2 YYDKDF (reference sequence). CDR3 protein: CATSRVTGNQPQHF.

The V and J genes are TRBV10-3 and TRBJ2-1; no DNA is available, so the TRBD2 call from TCRdb remains unchecked. Germline CDR1 and CDR2: ENHRY and SYGVKD. The CDR3 is made up of 13 amino acids. CDR3 amino acids: CAISESWASEQFF.

V and J are TRBV7-8 and TRBJ2-2; without DNA, the TCRdb call of TRBD1 cannot be checked. CDR3 length: 15 amino acids. Germline CDR1 SGHVS, CDR2 FQNEAQ. CDR3 amino acids: CASSLAASGGGELFF. Variable domain in full (rest from reference TRBV7-8 and TRBJ2-2): GAGVSQSPRYKVAKRGQDVALRCDPISGHVSLFWYQQALGQGPEFLTYFQNEAQLDKSGLPSDRFFAERPEGSVSTLKIQRTQQEDSAVYLCASSLAASGGGELFFGEGSRLTVL.

The chain is built from TRBV5-5 and TRBJ2-1; the TCRdb call, TRBD2, lacks DNA for checking. Germline V gene data show CDR1 as SGHKS and CDR2 as YYEKEE (reference sequence). CDR3 length: 16 residues. CDR3 loop: CASSLATGLADNEQFF.

The chain uses TRBV20-1 and TRBJ2-4; TCRdb's D gene call, TRBD1, goes unchecked for lack of DNA. The CDR3 spans 15 residues. CDR1 DFQATT and CDR2 SNEGSKA come from the germline V gene (reference sequence). The CDR3: CSARDPGGRTNIQYF.